What follows are 16 T cell receptor beta chains derived from one specimen sequenced in a study of cytomegalovirus exposure and HLA in healthy donors. The PCR had 60 Vbeta and 13 Jbeta primers. TCRdb's table, derived via immunoSEQ multiplex PCR, lists solely in-frame clones and lacks some. The sample includes 95,000 to 150,000 clones, about 85% of them seen just once. The specimen was PBMCs. All receptors derive from a man between 45 and 60 years old in good health and CMV-seronegative.

The V and J genes are TRBV11-3 and TRBJ1-1; TRBD1 aligns across 7 bases. The CDR3 covers 13 residues. The germline CDR1 and CDR2 sequences are SGHNT and YENEEA. After removal of 5 bases from V and 4 bases from J, the junction contained 4 bases not matched to a gene. In nucleotides, the CDR3 is TGTGCCAGCAGCCCAGACAGGGTCACTGAAGCTTTCTTT. Translated: CASSPDRVTEAFF.

The chain carries TRBV19 and TRBJ1-1, with a tentative D call TRBD1 (5 bases). With 2 bases removed from V and 5 bases from J, the gap between germline ends came to 15 bases. This CDR3 has 15 amino acids. Germline CDR1 is LNHDA and CDR2 is SQIVND (reference sequence). CDR3 sequence: CASSINGQRGTEAFF. The DNA of the CDR3 is TGTGCCAGTAGTATAAATGGACAAAGGGGAACTGAAGCTTTCTTT.

V gene TRBV28 combines with J gene TRBJ2-3; 12 nucleotides agree with TRBD2. CDR3 length: 17 residues. Germline CDR1 and CDR2: MDHEN and SYDVKM. V lost 2 bases and J lost 0; bases outside the gene matches: 3. CDR3 nucleotides: TGTGCCAGCAGTTTAGGGCTAGCGGGAGGGAGCACAGATACGCAGTATTTT. It translates to CASSLGLAGGSTDTQYF.

The chain employs TRBV5-1 and TRBJ2-5; D gene unclear. V lost 2 bases and J lost 4, with 15 bases in between. The germline CDR1 and CDR2 sequences are SGHRS and YFSETQ. CDR3 size: 15 residues. CDR3 DNA: TGCGCCAGCAGCTTACCCCAGGTCCCGCCAGAGACCCAGTACTTC. Amino acids: CASSLPQVPPETQYF.

The chain has TRBV5-4 and TRBJ2-7; TRBD2 aligns across 11 bases. In germline, CDR1 is SGHNT, CDR2 YYREEE (reference sequence). The CDR3 is 15 amino acids. With 4 bases clipped from V and 5 bases from J, the junction kept 8 bases outside the gene matches. The CDR3 loop is CASSLGTSGINEQYF. The CDR3 DNA sequence: TGTGCCAGCAGCCTCGGGACTAGCGGTATCAACGAGCAGTACTTC.

This rearrangement joins TRBV29-1 to TRBJ2-3; D possibly corresponds to TRBD1 (5 bases). V lost 2 bases, J lost 8 bases, and 14 bases lay in between. In germline, CDR1 is SQVTM, CDR2 ANQGSEA. The CDR3 loop spans 13 amino acids. As DNA, the CDR3 is TGCAGCGTTGAAAGCAGGGTATTTGGTACGCAGTATTTT. This codes for CSVESRVFGTQYF.

CDR3 region: CAIRLPGQGPYEQYF. In DNA form, the CDR3 reads TGTGCCATCAGACTCCCGGGACAGGGGCCCTACGAGCAGTACTTC. This chain links TRBV10-3 with TRBJ2-7; 10 bases fit TRBD1. Per germline, CDR1 ENHRY and CDR2 SYGVKD. This CDR3 spans 15 amino acids. V was pared by 6 bases and J by 2 bases, with 7 bases of the junction left unmatched.

This clone was observed a single time. The chain uses TRBV27 and TRBJ2-1, with D possibly matching TRBD2 (5 bases). CDR1 is MNHEY, CDR2 SMNVEV, per germline (reference sequence). Trimming removed 2 bases from V and 7 bases from J, with 9 bases in between. CDR3 length equals 13 residues. CDR3 nucleotides: TGTGCCAGCAGTTTAAGTAGGAGGAATGAGCAGTTCTTC. This sequence encodes CASSLSRRNEQFF.

This chain connects TRBV10-3 to TRBJ2-6; 15 bases match TRBD2. The CDR3 runs to 17 residues. V lost 7 bases, J lost 1 base, and 2 bases stayed unmatched. CDR1 is ENHRY, CDR2 SYGVKD, per germline. The CDR3 sequence is CAITGLAGGSGANVLTF. The DNA of the CDR3 is TGTGCCATCACCGGACTAGCGGGGGGGTCTGGGGCCAACGTCCTGACTTTC.

The V and J genes are TRBV4-3 and TRBJ2-3; 9 nucleotides agree with TRBD1. Germline loops: CDR1 LGHNA, CDR2 YSLEER. The CDR3 sequence is 13 residues long. Trimming took 3 bases from V and 9 from J; bases not matched to a gene: 4. The CDR3 DNA is TGCGCCAGCAGCCAGGGACAGGGTGGGACGCAGTATTTT. It codes for CASSQGQGGTQYF.

This chain uses TRBV4-1 with TRBJ1-2; TRBD1 agrees at 7 bases. Germline trimming cut 2 bases from V and 5 bases from J; bases unmatched to any gene: 5. The CDR3 is made up of 14 amino acids. Germline lookup yields CDR1 MGHRA and CDR2 YSYEKL. The CDR3 region has the DNA TGCGCCAGCAGCCAACGACAGGGCCCTTATGGCTACACCTTC. Its translation is CASSQRQGPYGYTF.

The rearrangement joins TRBV4-1 to TRBJ1-1; possibly TRBD1 for D (5 bases). With 4 bases removed from V and 7 bases from J, the gap between germline ends came to 13 bases. The CDR3 length is 13 residues. Germline CDR1 reads MGHRA; CDR2 reads YSYEKL. Here the CDR3 reads CASSRPQGNEAFF. The CDR3 DNA reads TGCGCCAGCAGCCGCCCCCAGGGTAATGAAGCTTTCTTT.

The chain combines TRBV23-1 with TRBJ1-2, with D possibly being TRBD1 (5 bases). TRBV23-1 is flagged as an ORF with uncertain function. CDR3 size: 15 residues. V was shortened by 4 bases and J by 3 bases, with 15 bases between the two germline ends. For the CDR3, the DNA is TGCGCCAGCAGTCTCGACAGCCTCCGCTACTATGGCTACACCTTC. Its translation: CASSLDSLRYYGYTF.

V usage is TRBV5-4 and J usage is TRBJ1-4, with 8 positions matching TRBD1. This CDR3 comprises 14 residues. With 4 bases clipped from V and 6 bases from J, the junction kept 5 bases outside the gene matches. The germline V gene encodes CDR1 SGHNT and CDR2 YYREEE (reference sequence). The CDR3 nucleotides are TGTGCCAGCAGCCCCGGACAGGGCCATGAAAAACTGTTTTTT. Translation gives CASSPGQGHEKLFF.

V gene TRBV7-9 combines with J gene TRBJ1-2; tentative D call: TRBD1 (5 bases). Trimming took off 3 bases at V and 4 bases at J, with 15 bases between the two ends. This CDR3 has 15 residues. The germline V gene has CDR1 SEHNR and CDR2 FQNEAQ (reference sequence). The CDR3 region has the DNA TGTGCCAGCAGCTTCTTCTTCAGGGACTCCTATGGCTACACCTTC. Translation gives CASSFFFRDSYGYTF.

The J gene is TRBJ2-7, the V gene TRBV5-5, with TRBD2 matching 12 bases. J lost 6 bases, V lost 3 bases, and 7 bases had no gene match. This CDR3 contains 15 residues. Per germline, CDR1 SGHKS and CDR2 YYEKEE (reference sequence). The CDR3 DNA reads TGTGCCAGCAGCTCTCTAGCGGGAGGGCCGCTCGAGCAGTACTTC. Protein: CASSSLAGGPLEQYF.